Following are 14 T cell receptor beta chains from one sample sequenced in a study of patients and donors after allogeneic stem cell transplantation. TCRdb reprocessed the RT-PCR reads with MiXCR, giving one entry per CDR3 protein. The data contain fewer than 250,000 distinct CDR3 sequences, around an eighth of them singletons. Sample: blood, either unsorted or a sorted T cell fraction (not recorded which). The receptors stem from a human donor who was either an allogeneic HSCT recipient or a stem cell or donor lymphocyte infusion donor (not recorded which). It is not recorded whose cells these are; they may come from a transplant donor.

This chain uses TRBV6-1 with TRBJ2-3; 7 positions agree with TRBD1. The CDR3 loop spans 15 amino acids. Germline lookup yields CDR1 MNHNS and CDR2 SASEGT. Trimming cost V 5 bases and J 0 bases; bases outside gene matches: 5. CDR3: CASSKTGSSTDTQYF. In DNA, the CDR3 is TGTGCCAGCAGTAAGACAGGGTCTAGCACAGATACGCAGTATTTT.

The chain carries TRBV28 and TRBJ1-6; possible D gene TRBD1, 6 bases. V was shortened by 5 bases and J by 8 bases, with 16 bases between the two germline ends. The CDR3 loop spans 15 amino acids. CDR1 MDHEN and CDR2 SYDVKM come from the germline V gene. CDR3 in DNA: TGTGCCAGCAGTCCTCCGACAGGTGGTGATTCACCCCTCCACTTT. Residues: CASSPPTGGDSPLHF.

This clonotype has at least ten counts. V usage is TRBV7-3 and J usage is TRBJ1-1; D perhaps matches TRBD1 (6 bases). V was trimmed by 0 bases and J by 9 bases, leaving 14 bases between them. CDR1 and CDR2 (germline): SGHTA, FQGTGA. The CDR3 extends over 14 amino acids. For the CDR3, the DNA is TGTGCCAGCAGCTTAACGGGGGCACCCCGGAAAGCTTTCTTT. It yields the protein CASSLTGAPRKAFF.

The genes are TRBV30 and TRBJ2-5, with 9 positions matching TRBD1. Germline loops: CDR1 GTSNPN, CDR2 SVGIG (reference sequence). V dropped 3 bases and J dropped 4; count of bases not matched to a gene: 9. CDR3 length: 15 amino acids. The CDR3 here is CAWSDPNRGLETQYF. CDR3 bases: TGTGCCTGGAGCGATCCTAACAGGGGGCTAGAGACCCAGTACTTC.

This clonotype was found a few times. The chain joins TRBV2 to TRBJ2-1; 11 bases agree with TRBD2. Unmatched junction bases numbered 6, after V lost 1 base and J lost 7 bases. The CDR3 totals 16 residues. The germline V gene encodes CDR1 SNHLY and CDR2 FYNNEI. CDR3 sequence: CASSEGLLAGDNEQFF. DNA of the CDR3: TGTGCCAGCAGTGAAGGATTACTAGCGGGGGATAATGAGCAGTTCTTC.

This chain joins TRBV25-1 and TRBJ2-7, with D hard to call. The CDR3 contains 13 residues. CDR1 is MGHDK, CDR2 SYGVNS, per germline. Trimming pared 7 bases from V and 0 bases from J, leaving 10 bases between. CDR3 bases: TGTGCCAGCACCGGTTTTGCCTCCTACGAGCAGTACTTC. This translates into CASTGFASYEQYF.

The chain's CDR3 is CASSQGRGNEQYF. Written as DNA, the CDR3 is TGTGCCAGCAGCCAAGGACGAGGGAACGAGCAGTACTTC. This chain uses TRBV3-1 with TRBJ2-7; D is perhaps TRBD2 (5 bases). Trimming stripped 1 base from V and 5 bases from J, with 9 bases between. CDR1 and CDR2 (germline): LGHDT, YNNKEL (reference sequence). The CDR3 sequence is 13 residues long.

This clonotype was detected ten times or more. The rearrangement joins TRBV4-3 to TRBJ1-5; possibly TRBD1 for D (6 bases). The germline gives CDR1 LGHNA, CDR2 YSLEER. The CDR3 extends over 15 amino acids. Trimming left V 0 bases short and J 7 bases short, with 13 bases between. The CDR3 DNA sequence: TGCGCCAGCAGCCAAGATAGTGGGGGCTGGCAGCCCCAGCATTTT. Translating it yields CASSQDSGGWQPQHF.

In this sample, this clonotype turned up a few times. The rearrangement links TRBV20-1 to TRBJ2-2, with D uncertain. The CDR3 contains 12 residues. Trimming removed 5 bases at V and 6 bases at J, with 10 bases between. CDR1 DFQATT and CDR2 SNEGSKA come from the germline V gene (reference sequence). CDR3 protein: CSAPDSPGELFF. The CDR3 DNA is TGCAGTGCTCCTGACTCCCCCGGGGAGCTGTTTTTT.

Comment on this clonotype: Just one base apart from a much larger clone, this may be a read error. The rearrangement uses TRBV6-1 and TRBJ2-2; D remains ambiguous. Trimming shortened V by 10 bases and J by 1 base, and 16 bases separated the two germline ends. The length of the CDR3 is 15 residues. Germline V lookup: CDR1 MNHNS, CDR2 SASEGT. The DNA for the CDR3 is TGTGCCAACAGAGAGGCAGCCGGGAACACCGGGGAGCTGTTTTTT. This codes for CANREAAGNTGELFF.

The CDR3 loop reads CASSSLTGSTGELFF. For the CDR3, the DNA is TGTGCCAGCAGTTCCTTGACAGGATCCACCGGGGAGCTGTTTTTT. The V gene is TRBV6-5, the J gene TRBJ2-2; weak D call: TRBD1 (6 bases). The CDR3 is 15 amino acids. CDR1 and CDR2 from the germline V gene are MNHEY and SVGAGI. Deletions cut 4 bases from V and 4 bases from J, with 13 bases between.

In this sample, this clonotype turned up many times. The gene calls are TRBV4-1 and TRBJ1-4; 10 nucleotides agree with TRBD1. From germline, CDR1 is MGHRA and CDR2 YSYEKL. Unmatched junction bases numbered 6, after V lost 5 bases and J lost 6 bases. The CDR3 contains 15 residues. The CDR3: CASSITGTGDEKLFF. The CDR3 nucleotides read TGCGCCAGCAGCATAACCGGGACAGGGGATGAAAAACTGTTTTTT.

This clonotype showed up just once. At one of its ends the junction is not consistent with the germline gene, which may arise from a read error. The rearrangement uses TRBV27 and TRBJ1-2; no clear D gene. Per germline, CDR1 MNHEY and CDR2 SMNVEV (reference sequence). This CDR3 is built from 13 residues. In nucleotides, the CDR3 is TGTGCCAGTAAAGCAGGAGAAATGTTCGGGGAACTCTTC. Its translation: CASKAGEMFGELF.

Ten or more counts support this clonotype. DNA for the CDR3: TGCAGTGCTAGAGGGGGACAGGCGGCCTACGAGCAGTACTTC. Translated: CSARGGQAAYEQYF. The chain recombines TRBV20-1 with TRBJ2-7; 8 nucleotides match TRBD1. Germline V gene lookup returns CDR1 DFQATT and CDR2 SNEGSKA (reference sequence). This CDR3 is built from 14 residues. Unmatched junction bases numbered 4, after V lost 1 base and J lost 2 bases.